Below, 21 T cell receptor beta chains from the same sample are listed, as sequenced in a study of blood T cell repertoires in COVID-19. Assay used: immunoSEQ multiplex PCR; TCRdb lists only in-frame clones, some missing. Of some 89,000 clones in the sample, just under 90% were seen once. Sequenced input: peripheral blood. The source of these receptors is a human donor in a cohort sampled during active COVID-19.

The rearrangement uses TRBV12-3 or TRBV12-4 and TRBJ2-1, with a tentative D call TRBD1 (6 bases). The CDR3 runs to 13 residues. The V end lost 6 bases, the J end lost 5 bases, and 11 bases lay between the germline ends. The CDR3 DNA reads TGTGCCAGCAGATCCGGACAGAACAATGAGCAGTTCTTC. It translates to CASRSGQNNEQFF.

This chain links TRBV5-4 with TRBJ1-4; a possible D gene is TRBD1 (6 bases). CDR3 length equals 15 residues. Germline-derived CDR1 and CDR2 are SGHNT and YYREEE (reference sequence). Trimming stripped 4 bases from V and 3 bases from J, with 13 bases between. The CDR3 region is CASSPETGPNEKLFF. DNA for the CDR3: TGTGCCAGCAGCCCTGAGACAGGTCCTAATGAAAAACTGTTTTTT. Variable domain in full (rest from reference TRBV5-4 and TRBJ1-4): ETGVTQSPTHLIKTRGQQVTLRCSSQSGHNTVSWYQQALGQGPQFIFQYYREEENGRGNFPPRFSGLQFPNYSSELNVNALELDDSALYLCASSPETGPNEKLFFGSGTQLSVL.

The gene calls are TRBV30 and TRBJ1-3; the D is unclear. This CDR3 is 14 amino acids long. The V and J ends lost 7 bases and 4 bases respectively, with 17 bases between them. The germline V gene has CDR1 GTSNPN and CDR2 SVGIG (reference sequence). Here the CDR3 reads CASRHGGPGNTIYF. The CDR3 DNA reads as TGTGCCTCCCGACACGGAGGACCCGGAAACACCATATATTTT.

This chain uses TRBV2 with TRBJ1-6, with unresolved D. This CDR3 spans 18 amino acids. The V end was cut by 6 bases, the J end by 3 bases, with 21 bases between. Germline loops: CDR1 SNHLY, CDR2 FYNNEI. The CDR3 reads CASSRTNRGRGYNSPLHF. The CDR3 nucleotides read TGTGCCAGCAGCCGCACAAATAGAGGGCGCGGCTATAATTCACCCCTCCACTTT.

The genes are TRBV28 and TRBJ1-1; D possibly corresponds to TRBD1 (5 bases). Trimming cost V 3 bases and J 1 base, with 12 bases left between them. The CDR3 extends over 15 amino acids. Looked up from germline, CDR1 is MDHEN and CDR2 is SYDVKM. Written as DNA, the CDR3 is TGTGCCAGCAGTTTCCCCCAGGGATGGAACACTGAAGCTTTCTTT. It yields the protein CASSFPQGWNTEAFF.

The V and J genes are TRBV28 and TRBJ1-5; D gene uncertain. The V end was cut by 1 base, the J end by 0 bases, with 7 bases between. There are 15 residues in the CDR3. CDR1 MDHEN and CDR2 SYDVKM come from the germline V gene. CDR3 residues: CASSLFPYSNQPQHF. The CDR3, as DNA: TGTGCCAGCAGTTTATTTCCGTATAGCAATCAGCCCCAGCATTTT.

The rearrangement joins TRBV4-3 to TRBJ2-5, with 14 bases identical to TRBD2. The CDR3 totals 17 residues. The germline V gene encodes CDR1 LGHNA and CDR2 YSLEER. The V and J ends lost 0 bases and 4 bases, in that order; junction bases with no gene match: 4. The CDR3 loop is CASSQDFGTSGRETQYF. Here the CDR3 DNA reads TGCGCCAGCAGCCAAGACTTCGGGACTAGCGGGAGAGAGACCCAGTACTTC.

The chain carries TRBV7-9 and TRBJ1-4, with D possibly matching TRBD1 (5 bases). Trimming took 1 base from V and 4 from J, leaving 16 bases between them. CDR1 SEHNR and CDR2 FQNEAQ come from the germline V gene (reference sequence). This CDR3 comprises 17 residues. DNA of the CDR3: TGTGCCAGCAGCTTAGGCCAGGGCGAGGTGTATAATGAAAAACTGTTTTTT. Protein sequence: CASSLGQGEVYNEKLFF.

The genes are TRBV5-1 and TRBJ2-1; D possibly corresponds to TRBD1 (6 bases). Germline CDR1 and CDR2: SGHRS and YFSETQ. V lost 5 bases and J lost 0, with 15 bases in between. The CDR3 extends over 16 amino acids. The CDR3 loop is CASRSTGKNSYNEQFF. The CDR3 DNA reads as TGCGCCAGCAGATCGACAGGAAAAAACTCCTACAATGAGCAGTTCTTC.

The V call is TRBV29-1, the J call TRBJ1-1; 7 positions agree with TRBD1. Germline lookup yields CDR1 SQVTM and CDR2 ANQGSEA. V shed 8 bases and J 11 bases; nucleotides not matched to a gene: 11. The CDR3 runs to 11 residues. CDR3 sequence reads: CSYEPTGVAFF. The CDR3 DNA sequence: TGCAGCTACGAACCCACAGGGGTGGCTTTCTTT.

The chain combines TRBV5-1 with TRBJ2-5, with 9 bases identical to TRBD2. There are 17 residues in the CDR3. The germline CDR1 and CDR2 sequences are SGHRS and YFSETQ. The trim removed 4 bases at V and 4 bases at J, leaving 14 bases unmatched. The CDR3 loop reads CASSPPGGGGAAETQYF. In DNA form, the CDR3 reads TGCGCCAGCAGCCCCCCCGGCGGCGGGGGGGCCGCAGAGACCCAGTACTTC.

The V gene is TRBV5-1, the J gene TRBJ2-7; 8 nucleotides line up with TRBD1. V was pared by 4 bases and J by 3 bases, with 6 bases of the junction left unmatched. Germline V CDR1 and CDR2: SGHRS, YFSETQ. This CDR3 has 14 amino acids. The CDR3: CASSSRDRRYEQYF. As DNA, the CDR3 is TGCGCCAGCAGCAGCAGGGACAGGCGCTACGAGCAGTACTTC.

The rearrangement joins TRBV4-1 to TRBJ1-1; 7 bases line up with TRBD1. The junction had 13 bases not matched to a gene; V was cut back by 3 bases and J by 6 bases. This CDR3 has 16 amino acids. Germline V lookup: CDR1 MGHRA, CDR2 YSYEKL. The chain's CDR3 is CASSQKQGPLQSEAFF. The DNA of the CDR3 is TGCGCCAGCAGCCAGAAACAGGGGCCCCTCCAATCTGAAGCTTTCTTT.

In DNA form, the CDR3 reads TGTGCCAGCAGCAAAGTGACAGGGTCCTACAATGAGCAGTTCTTC. This codes for CASSKVTGSYNEQFF. V usage is TRBV21-1 and J usage is TRBJ2-1; TRBD1 is the table's D call and was not checked against the DNA. TRBV21-1 is deemed a pseudogene. The CDR3 totals 15 residues.

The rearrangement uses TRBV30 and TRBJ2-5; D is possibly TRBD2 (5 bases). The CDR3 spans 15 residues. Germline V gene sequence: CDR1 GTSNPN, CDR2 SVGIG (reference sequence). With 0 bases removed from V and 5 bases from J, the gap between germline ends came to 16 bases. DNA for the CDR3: TGTGCCTGGAGTGTTAATCGGGGTTGGGGTGAGACCCAGTACTTC. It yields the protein CAWSVNRGWGETQYF.

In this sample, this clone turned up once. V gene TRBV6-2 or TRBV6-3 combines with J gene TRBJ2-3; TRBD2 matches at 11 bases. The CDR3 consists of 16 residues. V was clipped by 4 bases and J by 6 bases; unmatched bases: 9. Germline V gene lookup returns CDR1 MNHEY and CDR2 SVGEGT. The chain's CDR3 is CASSFTTSGTGDTQYF. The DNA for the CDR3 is TGTGCCAGCAGTTTTACGACTAGCGGGACCGGTGATACGCAGTATTTT.

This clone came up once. The CDR3 DNA reads TGTGCCAGCAGCTTGGGGACTGTGAACACTGAAGCTTTCTTT. It is translated as CASSLGTVNTEAFF. The rearrangement links TRBV5-4 to TRBJ1-1; D is undetermined. CDR1 and CDR2 (germline): SGHNT, YYREEE (reference sequence). This CDR3 region has 14 residues. V gave up 0 bases and J gave up 0 bases, with 6 bases separating them.

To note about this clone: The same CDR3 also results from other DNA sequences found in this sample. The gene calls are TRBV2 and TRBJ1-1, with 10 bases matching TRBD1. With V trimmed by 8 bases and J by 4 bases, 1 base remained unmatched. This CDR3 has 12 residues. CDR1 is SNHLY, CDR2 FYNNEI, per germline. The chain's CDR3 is CASRTGGTEAFF. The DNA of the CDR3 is TGTGCCAGCCGGACAGGGGGCACTGAAGCTTTCTTT.

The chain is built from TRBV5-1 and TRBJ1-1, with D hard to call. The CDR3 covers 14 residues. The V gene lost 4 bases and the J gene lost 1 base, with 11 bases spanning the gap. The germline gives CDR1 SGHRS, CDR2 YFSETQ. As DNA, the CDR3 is TGCGCCAGCAGCCTAGAGGCCAGGAACACTGAAGCTTTCTTT. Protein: CASSLEARNTEAFF.

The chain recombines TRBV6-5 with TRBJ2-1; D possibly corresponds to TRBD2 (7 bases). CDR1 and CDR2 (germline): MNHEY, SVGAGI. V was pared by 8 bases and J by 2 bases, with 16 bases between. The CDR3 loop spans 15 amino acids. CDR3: CASHKGGTTYNEQFF. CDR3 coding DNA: TGTGCCAGCCATAAGGGGGGGACAACCTACAATGAGCAGTTCTTC.

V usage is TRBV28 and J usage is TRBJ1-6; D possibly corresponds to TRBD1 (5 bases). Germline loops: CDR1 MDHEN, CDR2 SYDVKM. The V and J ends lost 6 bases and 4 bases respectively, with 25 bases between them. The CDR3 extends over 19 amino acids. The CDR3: CASSQPGAGLRGYNSPLHF. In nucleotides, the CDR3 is TGTGCCAGCAGCCAACCGGGAGCAGGGTTGCGAGGTTATAATTCACCCCTCCACTTT.